This T cell receptor (beta chain) was recovered during a study of blood T cell repertoires in COVID-19 (dated by TCRdb to about 2020). About the investigation overall: The collaborator samples originated in the United States, Italy and Spain and spanned the acute and convalescent phases of COVID-19. The prospective study material was composed of cDNA or gDNA derived from T cells, B-cell-depleted T cells, or PBMCs. Subjects who had been exposed to COVID-19, were actively infected with it, or had recovered from it provided the deeply sampled blood TCRbeta repertoires that made up the dataset. The repertoires were released in a freely available public database intended as a resource for research on the immune response to SARS-CoV-2. The samples were drawn from the first 160 participants of the ongoing ImmuneRACE study and from 1,200 or so subjects provided by 6 global collaborators. The sample metadata nearly always contained a de-identified subject ID, COVID-19 status, age in years and sex. Where HLA class I and class II types were available, the types were taken from metadata supplied by the sample provider, not from assay-based typing. The study at large found these results: Clinical and demographic metadata were provided uncurated, with the amount varying by source and participant.

As to this clone: Its binding antigen is unknown. Per-base qualities were not stored, and no clone one base away is much larger.

Another Seattle source contributed samples from volunteer blood donors who had recovered from COVID-19. Whole blood was collected in K2EDTA tubes by collaborating institutions according to the institutions' own protocols. For TCRbeta analysis, collaborators shipped samples in one of three forms: frozen whole blood, isolated PBMCs, or DNA extracted from either of those sample types. CDR1 and CDR2 are drawn from the germline V gene: SGHTS, YDEGEE. From the cysteine up to the phenylalanine, the CDR3 has a length of 16 residues. Here the CDR3 DNA is all that survives: 48 bases in frame from base 1. V is pared back by 2 bases and J by 6 bases, with 18 bases lying between the germline termini. TCRbeta CDR3 regions were amplified from genomic DNA using the immunoSEQ Assay, a bias-controlled multiplex PCR. The authors' analysis ran thus. The number of nucleated cells in each sample was estimated by amplification of reference gene primers within the assay. To quantify the absolute abundance of each unique TCRbeta CDR3 rearrangement, sequence reads were collapsed and filtered. For each sample, productive Simpson clonality was calculated as the square root of Simpson's diversity index across productive rearrangements. TCRdb carries this immuneACCESS record with in-frame sequences only. Its versions omit some clonotypes, under half of them owing to an unresolved V gene in the studies checked, with the rest unexplained. V and J calls and clone size are copied from that table; D and trimming were computed from the DNA. For this sample there are roughly 250,000 clones; nearly 90% appear just once. The ten largest clones capture 2.1% of the sample.

In this chain, TRBV5-8 is recombined with TRBJ2-1; tentative D gene TRBD1, with 6 bases matching. This sequence was found in a woman between 35 and 50 years old who had recovered from COVID-19. Sequenced input: peripheral blood. The DNA reads TGTGCCAGCAGCTTTTCGGGGACAAGCTTTATCAATGAGCAGTTCTTC. This translates into CASSFSGTSFINEQFF.